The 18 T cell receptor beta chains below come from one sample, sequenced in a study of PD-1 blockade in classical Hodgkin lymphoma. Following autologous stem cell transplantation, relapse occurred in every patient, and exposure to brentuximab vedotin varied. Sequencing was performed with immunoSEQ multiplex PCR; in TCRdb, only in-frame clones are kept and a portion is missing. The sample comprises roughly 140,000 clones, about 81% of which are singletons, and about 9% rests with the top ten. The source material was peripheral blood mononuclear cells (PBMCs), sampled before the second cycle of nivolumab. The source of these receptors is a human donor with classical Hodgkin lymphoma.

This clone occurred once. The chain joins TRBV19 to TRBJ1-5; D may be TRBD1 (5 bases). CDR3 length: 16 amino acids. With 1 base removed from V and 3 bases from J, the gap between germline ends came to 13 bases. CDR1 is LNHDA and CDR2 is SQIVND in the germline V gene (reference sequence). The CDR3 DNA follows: TGTGCCAGTAGTATAGTCCCGCGGGGGGTCAATCAGCCCCAGCATTTT. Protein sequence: CASSIVPRGVNQPQHF. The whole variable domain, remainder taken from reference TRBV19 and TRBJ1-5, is DGGITQSPKYLFRKEGQNVTLSCEQNLNHDAMYWYRQDPGQGLRLIYYSQIVNDFQKGDIAEGYSVSREKKESFPLTVTSAQKNPTAFYLCASSIVPRGVNQPQHFGDGTRLSIL.

The DNA of the CDR3 is TGTGCCAGCAGCTTCGGTCAGGGTAACTATGGCTACACCTTC. Its translation is CASSFGQGNYGYTF. This sequence joins TRBV13 and TRBJ1-2; D is possibly TRBD1 (5 bases). The CDR3 has 14 residues. Germline V gene sequence: CDR1 PRHDT, CDR2 FYEKMQ (reference sequence). Trimming removed 3 bases from V and 1 base from J, with 9 bases in between.

CDR3: CASRTAPLHF. The CDR3 DNA reads TGTGCCAGCAGAACCGCGCCCCTCCACTTT. This chain links TRBV7-9 with TRBJ1-6; D ambiguous. Germline lookup yields CDR1 SEHNR and CDR2 FQNEAQ (reference sequence). The CDR3 extends over 10 amino acids. The ends were cut back, 6 bases at V and 13 bases at J, with 7 bases in the middle.

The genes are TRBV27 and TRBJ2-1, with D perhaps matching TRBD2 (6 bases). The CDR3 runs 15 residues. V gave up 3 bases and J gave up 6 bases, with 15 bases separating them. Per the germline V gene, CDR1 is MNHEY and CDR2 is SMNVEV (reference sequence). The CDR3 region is CASSFGGAVGNEQFF. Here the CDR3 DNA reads TGTGCCAGCAGTTTTGGAGGGGCGGTGGGCAATGAGCAGTTCTTC.

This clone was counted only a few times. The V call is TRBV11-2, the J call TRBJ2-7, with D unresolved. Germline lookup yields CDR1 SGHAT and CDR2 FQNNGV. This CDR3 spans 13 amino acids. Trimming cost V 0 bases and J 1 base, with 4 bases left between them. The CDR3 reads CASSLDRSYEQYF. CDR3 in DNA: TGTGCCAGCAGCTTAGACAGGTCCTACGAGCAGTACTTC.

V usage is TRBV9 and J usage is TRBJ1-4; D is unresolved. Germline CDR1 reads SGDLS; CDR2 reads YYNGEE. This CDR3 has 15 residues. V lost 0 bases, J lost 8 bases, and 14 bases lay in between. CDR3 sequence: CASSVEGSRSEKLFF. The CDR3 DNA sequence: TGTGCCAGCAGCGTAGAGGGCAGCCGTAGCGAAAAACTGTTTTTT.

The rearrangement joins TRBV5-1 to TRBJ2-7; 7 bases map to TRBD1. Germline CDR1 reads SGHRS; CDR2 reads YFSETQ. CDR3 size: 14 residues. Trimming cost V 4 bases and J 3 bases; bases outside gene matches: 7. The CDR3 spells CASSLDRTYYEQYF. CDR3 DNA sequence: TGCGCCAGCAGCCTGGACAGGACCTACTACGAGCAGTACTTC.

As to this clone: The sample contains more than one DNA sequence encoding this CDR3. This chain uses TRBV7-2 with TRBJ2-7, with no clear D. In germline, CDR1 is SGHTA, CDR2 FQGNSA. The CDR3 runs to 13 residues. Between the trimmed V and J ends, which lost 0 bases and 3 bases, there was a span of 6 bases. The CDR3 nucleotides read TGTGCCAGCAGCTTAGCCTCCATCTACGAGCAGTACTTC. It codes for CASSLASIYEQYF.

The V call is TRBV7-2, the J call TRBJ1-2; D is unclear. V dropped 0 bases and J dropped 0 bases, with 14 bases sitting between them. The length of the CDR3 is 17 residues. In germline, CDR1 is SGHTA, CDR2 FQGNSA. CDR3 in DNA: TGTGCCAGCAGCTTAGCGCTTGGATCCACTTCTAACTATGGCTACACCTTC. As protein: CASSLALGSTSNYGYTF.

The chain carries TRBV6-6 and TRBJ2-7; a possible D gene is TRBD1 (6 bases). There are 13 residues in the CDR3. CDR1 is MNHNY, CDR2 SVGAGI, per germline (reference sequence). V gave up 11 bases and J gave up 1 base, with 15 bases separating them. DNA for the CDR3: TGTGCCTCCCAGGGGTCCCTTTCCTACGAGCAGTACTTC. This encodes CASQGSLSYEQYF.

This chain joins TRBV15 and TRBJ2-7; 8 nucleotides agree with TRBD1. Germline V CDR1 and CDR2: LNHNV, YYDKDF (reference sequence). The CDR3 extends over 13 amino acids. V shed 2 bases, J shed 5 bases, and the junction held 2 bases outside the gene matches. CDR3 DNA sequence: TGTGCCACCAGCAGACAGGGGGCCCACGAGCAGTACTTC. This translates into CATSRQGAHEQYF.

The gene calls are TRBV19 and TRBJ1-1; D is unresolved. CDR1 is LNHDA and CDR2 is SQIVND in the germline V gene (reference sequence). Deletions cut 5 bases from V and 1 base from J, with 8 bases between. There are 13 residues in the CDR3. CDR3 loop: CASSGQPNTEAFF. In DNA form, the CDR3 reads TGTGCCAGTAGTGGCCAGCCGAACACTGAAGCTTTCTTT.

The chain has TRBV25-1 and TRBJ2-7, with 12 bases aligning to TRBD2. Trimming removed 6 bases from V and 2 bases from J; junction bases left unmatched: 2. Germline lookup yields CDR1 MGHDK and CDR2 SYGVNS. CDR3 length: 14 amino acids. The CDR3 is CASRPSGGAYEQYF. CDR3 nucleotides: TGTGCCAGCAGACCTAGCGGGGGGGCCTACGAGCAGTACTTC.

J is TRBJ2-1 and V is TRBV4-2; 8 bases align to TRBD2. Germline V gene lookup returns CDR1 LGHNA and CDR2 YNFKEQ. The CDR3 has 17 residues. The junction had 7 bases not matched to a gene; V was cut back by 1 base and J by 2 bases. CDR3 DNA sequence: TGTGCCAGCAGCCAAGTCTCCGGGACTAGGGCCTACAATGAGCAGTTCTTC. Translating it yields CASSQVSGTRAYNEQFF.

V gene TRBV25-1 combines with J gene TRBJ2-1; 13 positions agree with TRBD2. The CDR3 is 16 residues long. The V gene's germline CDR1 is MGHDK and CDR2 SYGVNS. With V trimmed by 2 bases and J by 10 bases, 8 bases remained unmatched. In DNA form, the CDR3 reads TGTGCCAGCAGTGAACCCGGACTAGCGGGAGTAACAGAGCAGTTCTTC. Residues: CASSEPGLAGVTEQFF. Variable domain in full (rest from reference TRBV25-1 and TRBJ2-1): EADIYQTPRYLVIGTGKKITLECSQTMGHDKMYWYQQDPGMELHLIHYSYGVNSTEKGDLSSESTVSRIRTEHFPLTLESARPSHTSQYLCASSEPGLAGVTEQFFGPGTRLTVL.

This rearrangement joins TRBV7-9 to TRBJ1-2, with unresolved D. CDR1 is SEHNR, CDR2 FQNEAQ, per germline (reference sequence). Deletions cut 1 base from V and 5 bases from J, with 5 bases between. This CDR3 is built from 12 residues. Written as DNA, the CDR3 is TGTGCCAGCAGCTTAGGGTTATATGGCTACACCTTC. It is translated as CASSLGLYGYTF.

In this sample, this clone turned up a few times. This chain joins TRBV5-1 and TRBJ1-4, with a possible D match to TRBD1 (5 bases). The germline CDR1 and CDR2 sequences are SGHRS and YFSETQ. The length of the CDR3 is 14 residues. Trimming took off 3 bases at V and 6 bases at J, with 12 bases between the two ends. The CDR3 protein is CASSSRLGDEKLFF. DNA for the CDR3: TGCGCCAGCAGCTCGAGACTGGGGGATGAAAAACTGTTTTTT.

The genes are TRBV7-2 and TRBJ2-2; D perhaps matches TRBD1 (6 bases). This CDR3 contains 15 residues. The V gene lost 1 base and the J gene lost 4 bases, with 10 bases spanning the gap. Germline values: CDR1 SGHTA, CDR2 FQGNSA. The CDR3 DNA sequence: TGTGCCAGCAGCTTAGTTAGGACAGTCACCGGGGAGCTGTTTTTT. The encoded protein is CASSLVRTVTGELFF.